In this sample, the clone carrying this TCR beta chain turned up many times. TCRdb itself ran the PCR reads through MiXCR, one entry per CDR3 protein. This table has about 97,000 distinct CDR3 sequences, roughly half appearing once. This sample is part of a study of CDR3 diversity in severe acne. Material: blood. The receptor was isolated from a male donor with acne.

The CDR3 bases are TGTGCCAGCAGTGAGGTCCGGGGGGCGGACTCCTACGAGCAGTACTTC. It translates to CASSEVRGADSYEQYF. The chain couples TRBV25-1 to TRBJ2-7; perhaps TRBD2 as D (7 bases). This CDR3 is built from 16 residues. V was clipped by 3 bases and J by 0 bases, with 15 bases between them. The germline gives CDR1 MGHDK, CDR2 SYGVNS.